A selection of T cell receptor beta chains follows, all from one sample in a study of naive and memory T cell subsets. One entry per CDR3 protein, called by TCRdb with MiXCR from the 5' RACE reads. The sample comprises about 56,000 distinct CDR3 sequences, roughly 7.5% of which are singletons, and 9% to 10% rests with the top ten. The receptors here all came from a female donor in good health. CDR3s include the opening cysteine and the closing phenylalanine or tryptophan. Each record gives: V gene, J gene, clone size, D gene, CDR3 length, CDR3 DNA, CDR3 protein. A D gene is named only where the DNA matches it firmly. The size field is filled for only some rows; it gives once, few, many or a size class.

>TRBV5-1|TRBJ1-1|NA|TRBD1|14
TGCGCCAGCAGCTTAGGTCGACAGGGCGCTGAAGCTTTCTTT
CASSLGRQGAEAFF
>TRBV6-2/TRBV6-3|TRBJ1-2|NA|NA|15
TGTGCCAGCAGCGCTCCTTATCCGGGAGGTTATGGCTACACCTTC
CASSAPYPGGYGYTF
>TRBV12-3/TRBV12-4|TRBJ2-7|NA|NA|12
TGTGCCAGCAGTTCCAGCGAAAACGAGCAGTACTTC
CASSSSENEQYF
>TRBV9|TRBJ1-5|NA|TRBD1|14
TGTGCCAGCAGCGAGGGGGACAGGGTGCAGCCCCAGCATTTT
CASSEGDRVQPQHF
>TRBV19|TRBJ1-4|NA|NA|16
TGTGCGACCCACCCCAGGGGATATGCAACTAATGAAAAACTGTTTTTT
CATHPRGYATNEKLFF
>TRBV12-3/TRBV12-4|TRBJ1-6|NA|TRBD1|15
TGTGCCAGCAGTACTCGACAGGGGCGGGAATCACCCCTCCACTTT
CASSTRQGRESPLHF
>TRBV7-9|TRBJ1-5|many|NA|15
TGTGCCAGCAGCCCCTACGGGGTTAGCAATCAGCCCCAGCATTTT
CASSPYGVSNQPQHF
>TRBV5-6|TRBJ2-7|few|NA|14
TGTGCCAGCAGCCCGGCGAGGGGAGTCTACGAGCAGTACTTC
CASSPARGVYEQYF
>TRBV19|TRBJ2-3|NA|NA|14
TGTGCCAGTCGCGCAGGGGATAGCAAGATCCCGCAGTATTTT
CASRAGDSKIPQYF
>TRBV4-1|TRBJ1-1|NA|NA|14
TGCGCCAGCAGCCAAGAACTCAGGAGGACTGAAGCTTTCTTT
CASSQELRRTEAFF
>TRBV29-1|TRBJ2-1|many|TRBD2|14
TGCAGCGTTGATATGCTAGCGGGGGGAGGTGAGCAGTTCTTC
CSVDMLAGGGEQFF
>TRBV6-1|TRBJ1-1|few|NA|14
TGTGCCAGCAGTGAAGCTGAGGAGGGCACTGAAGCTTTCTTT
CASSEAEEGTEAFF
>TRBV6-1|TRBJ1-4|few|NA|13
TGTGCCAGCAGTTCCCGGACGAGGGAAAAACTGTTTTTT
CASSSRTREKLFF
>TRBV2|TRBJ1-5|many|NA|17
TGTGCCAGCAGTGAAAGATGGCGGGTGAACTCCAATCAGCCCCAGCATTTT
CASSERWRVNSNQPQHF
>TRBV7-2|TRBJ2-1|many|TRBD1|15
TGTGCCAGCAGCTTAACGGGACAGGGGGCTCATGAGCAGTTCTTC
CASSLTGQGAHEQFF
>TRBV5-5|TRBJ2-1|NA|NA|16
TGTGCCAGCAGCTTGAGGCCGGAGGGGAGATTAAATGAGCAGTTCTTC
CASSLRPEGRLNEQFF
>TRBV6-2/TRBV6-3|TRBJ2-2|few|TRBD2|18
TGTGCCAGCAGTTACCCCGAGGGCCGCGGGGGGAACACCGGGGAGCTGTTTTTT
CASSYPEGRGGNTGELFF
>TRBV2|TRBJ1-3|few|NA|13
TGTGCCAGCGCAGCCCCTATTGGAAACACCATATATTTT
CASAAPIGNTIYF
>TRBV5-6|TRBJ2-5|NA|TRBD2|15
TGTGCCAGCAGCTCTCTAGCGGGTGTCCAAGAGACCCAGTACTTC
CASSSLAGVQETQYF
>TRBV29-1|TRBJ1-1|many|NA|15
TGCAGCGGTGGGTCCGGCTGGGGGATGAACACTGAAGCTTTCTTT
CSGGSGWGMNTEAFF
>TRBV6-5|TRBJ1-1|many|TRBD1|15
TGTGCCAGCACCCCATGGGGACAGGGCGGTACTGAAGCTTTCTTT
CASTPWGQGGTEAFF
>TRBV12-3/TRBV12-4|TRBJ1-3|many|NA|16
TGTGCCAGCAGTTTGAGAGGGGCCAGCTCTGGAAACACCATATATTTT
CASSLRGASSGNTIYF
>TRBV6-6|TRBJ2-7|few|TRBD2|16
TGTGCCAGCAGCCGGGAGGACCCTGCAGGGTCCTACGAGCAGTACTTC
CASSREDPAGSYEQYF
>TRBV19|TRBJ2-7|many|NA|15
TGTGCCAGTAGTATCGGGAAGGTGGCCTCCTACGAGCAGTACTTC
CASSIGKVASYEQYF
>TRBV7-2|TRBJ1-1|many|NA|13
TGTGCCAGCAGCTTTACAGTAGGCACTGAAGCTTTCTTT
CASSFTVGTEAFF
>TRBV7-2|TRBJ1-4|few|NA|12
TGTGCCAGCAGCCTCCCACCCGAAAAACTGTTTTTT
CASSLPPEKLFF
>TRBV7-2|TRBJ1-5|many|NA|14
TGTGCCAGCAGCTTATCCACAGGGTCTCAGCCCCAGCATTTT
CASSLSTGSQPQHF
>TRBV9|TRBJ1-6|NA|NA|14
TGTGCCAGCAGCGTAGCTACGGGTAATTCACCCCTCCACTTT
CASSVATGNSPLHF
>TRBV4-1|TRBJ1-6|few|NA|13
TGCGCCAGCAGCCAATATTATCGATCACCCCTCCACTTT
CASSQYYRSPLHF
>TRBV7-9|TRBJ2-2|many|NA|14
TGTGCCAGCAGCCGCGGACGGAACACCGGGGAGCTGTTTTTT
CASSRGRNTGELFF
>TRBV9|TRBJ1-1|many|NA|12
TGTGCCAGCGGAGACAGGAGGACGCAAGCTTTCTTT
CASGDRRTQAFF
>TRBV12-3/TRBV12-4|TRBJ2-1|NA|NA|15
TGTGCCAGCAGTCCCCGCGCTGACCGTTCCAATGAGCAGTTCTTC
CASSPRADRSNEQFF
>TRBV10-3|TRBJ2-3|few|TRBD2|16
TGTGCCATCAGTGAGGGTAGCGGGGGGATCACAGATACGCAGTATTTT
CAISEGSGGITDTQYF
>TRBV20-1|TRBJ1-5|NA|NA|14
TGCAGTGCTCGGAAGACGGTTAGCAATCAGCCCCAGCATTTT
CSARKTVSNQPQHF
>TRBV6-2/TRBV6-3|TRBJ1-1|NA|NA|17
TGTGCCAGCAGTGCCAACCCGGGACGGAAAGGTTACACTGAAGCTTTCTTT
CASSANPGRKGYTEAFF
>TRBV2|TRBJ2-7|NA|NA|11
TGTGCCAGCAGTGCACAGTACGAGCAGTACTTC
CASSAQYEQYF
>TRBV18|TRBJ2-7|few|NA|13
TGTGCCAGCTCACCCTACGGAACCTACGAGCAGTACTTC
CASSPYGTYEQYF
>TRBV19|TRBJ1-5|NA|NA|14
TGTGCCAGTAGTATCACAAACAGCAATCAGCCCCAGCATTTT
CASSITNSNQPQHF
>TRBV7-6|TRBJ1-3|many|NA|15
TGTGCCAGCAGCTTAGCGGGGGCAGAAGGAAACACCATATATTTT
CASSLAGAEGNTIYF
>TRBV7-9|TRBJ2-5|many|NA|13
TGTGCCAGCAGCTTATGGCCTAAAGAGACCCAGTACTTC
CASSLWPKETQYF
>TRBV7-9|TRBJ1-4|many|NA|14
TGTGCCAGCAGCAGGCCCGGCGGGACTGAAAAACTGTTTTTT
CASSRPGGTEKLFF
>TRBV2|TRBJ1-1|many|NA|13
TGTGCCGGTTTGGGGTCGGTGAACACTGAAGCTTTCTTT
CAGLGSVNTEAFF
>TRBV14|TRBJ2-7|many|NA|16
TGTGCCAGCAGCCCAATGACAGCCCTGGTTTTAGGAGAGCAGTACTTC
CASSPMTALVLGEQYF
>TRBV7-9|TRBJ2-7|NA|TRBD1|15
TGTGCCAGCAGCCCCGGGACAGGGCGTCTCTACGAGCAGTACTTC
CASSPGTGRLYEQYF
>TRBV6-2/TRBV6-3|TRBJ2-1|many|NA|17
TGTGCCAGCAGTTACTCGTCAGGGTCGAGCTCCTACAATGAGCAGTTCTTC
CASSYSSGSSSYNEQFF
>TRBV28|TRBJ1-1|many|NA|12
TGTGCCAGCAGTTTGGGGCAGTATGAAGCTTTCTTT
CASSLGQYEAFF
>TRBV6-6|TRBJ2-3|NA|NA|19
TGTGCCAGCAGAAGGGTTCCGGGATTCAGAAATAGGGGCACAGATACGCAGTATTTT
CASRRVPGFRNRGTDTQYF
>TRBV29-1|TRBJ2-1|many|TRBD2|15
TGCAGCGTTGCCCTTCTAGCGGGGGGGCACAATGAGCAGTTCTTC
CSVALLAGGHNEQFF
>TRBV21-1|TRBJ2-7|once|NA|17
TGTGCCAGCAGCAAAGCACGGACCCCCTCTAACCTCTACGAGCAGTACTTC
CASSKARTPSNLYEQYF
>TRBV6-1|TRBJ1-5|NA|TRBD1|19
TGTGCCAGCAGTGGCCGGACCGGGGAAGGGACAGCGTTTAATCAGCCCCAGCATTTT
CASSGRTGEGTAFNQPQHF
>TRBV14|TRBJ1-2|NA|NA|15
TGTGCCAGCAGCAAGGACCGGGCGGGTAACTATGGCTACACCTTC
CASSKDRAGNYGYTF
>TRBV29-1|TRBJ1-1|NA|NA|11
TGCAGCGGTACAGTGTACGCTGAAGCTTTCTTT
CSGTVYAEAFF
>TRBV4-2|TRBJ2-1|few|NA|18
TGTGCCAGCAGCCAAGAAGTGACTCAGGGGGGAAGAGGCTATGAGCAGTTCTTC
CASSQEVTQGGRGYEQFF
>TRBV6-6|TRBJ1-2|many|NA|14
TGTGCCAGCACGAAGACGGAAGCTAACTATGGCTACACCTTC
CASTKTEANYGYTF
>TRBV6-5|TRBJ2-3|few|NA|14
TGTGCCTCGGGGAGGGGGCCTCAGGCAGATACGCAGTATTTT
CASGRGPQADTQYF
>TRBV20-1|TRBJ1-4|NA|TRBD1|15
TGCAGTGCTGGGGACAGCGTTCTCGGTAATGAAAAACTGTTTTTT
CSAGDSVLGNEKLFF